This record covers a single T cell receptor (beta chain). Its antigen is still unknown. The record originates from a study of cytomegalovirus exposure and HLA in healthy donors. Study observations and caveats: By HLA locus, TCR association rates varied in a later analysis, with DRB1 showing the most and HLA-C the fewest. The authors assumed roughly uniform sequencing depth across donors for presence/absence analyses. Sequencing artifact likely explains a cluster of highly shared sequence variants.

The PCR had 60 Vbeta and 13 Jbeta primers. Original methodology: Later, an analysis found approximately 80 million unique TCR beta chains, and some 10 million of these were shared. Generated by immunoSEQ multiplex PCR, the TCRdb table keeps only in-frame clones and is missing some. The V and J calls and the clone size are those of that table, but D and trimming were determined from the DNA. Of fewer than 95,000 clones listed, under 80% are singletons. This CDR3 has 12 amino acids. V was pared by 2 bases and J by 2 bases, with 4 bases between. Germline values: CDR1 SEHNR, CDR2 FQNEAQ (reference sequence).

Source material: PBMCs. The source is a young woman in good health and CMV-seronegative. The chain is built from TRBV7-9 and TRBJ2-7, with no clear D. CDR3 DNA: TGTGCCAGCAGCTTACGGGCCTACGAGCAGTACTTC. It specifies CASSLRAYEQYF.